This T cell receptor beta chain emerged from a study of cytomegalovirus exposure and HLA in healthy donors. Germline CDR1 and CDR2: MGHRA and YSYEKL. This CDR3 has 17 amino acids. V was clipped by 0 bases and J by 2 bases; unmatched bases: 4. Both 60 Vbeta primers and 13 Jbeta primers went into the PCR. Sequenced by immunoSEQ multiplex PCR; TCRdb stores in-frame clones only, minus some. Seen here are about 82,000 clones, around 76% observed once, and the top ten hold roughly 6.2%. Sequences were obtained from PBMCs. The TCR originated in a woman between 50 and 59 years old in good health and CMV-seropositive. The chain recombines TRBV4-1 with TRBJ2-2, with 9 bases that match TRBD2. CDR3 region: CASSQDRLADNTGELFF. The CDR3 DNA reads as TGCGCCAGCAGCCAAGATAGACTAGCGGATAACACCGGGGAGCTGTTTTTT.